This passage covers 12 T cell receptor beta chains from one sample sequenced in a study of blood T cell repertoires in COVID-19. Produced via immunoSEQ multiplex PCR; TCRdb's table is partial and in-frame only. The data contain around 100,000 clones, roughly 87% of them singletons. The sample taken for sequencing was peripheral blood. The receptors stem from a human donor in a cohort sampled during active COVID-19.

This clone has just one count. The gene calls are TRBV5-1 and TRBJ1-4; maybe TRBD1 (5 bases). Germline V gives CDR1 SGHRS, CDR2 YFSETQ. The CDR3 is 16 amino acids. V was trimmed by 1 base and J by 4 bases, leaving 14 bases between them. The CDR3 reads CASSLNQGLFNEKLFF. The CDR3 region has the DNA TGCGCCAGCAGCTTGAACCAGGGTCTTTTTAATGAAAAACTGTTTTTT.

CDR3 loop: CAISEYDRDNEQFF. CDR3 nucleotides: TGTGCCATCAGTGAGTACGACAGGGACAATGAGCAGTTCTTC. The genes are TRBV10-3 and TRBJ2-1, with 7 bases matching TRBD1. Trimming at V came to 1 base and at J to 5 bases, leaving 2 bases not matched to a gene. Germline assignment: CDR1 ENHRY and CDR2 SYGVKD. The CDR3 is 14 residues long.

The chain carries TRBV19 and TRBJ2-7; 16 nucleotides align to TRBD2. Germline-derived CDR1 and CDR2 are LNHDA and SQIVND (reference sequence). The CDR3 has 17 residues. V lost 5 bases and J lost 0; bases outside the gene matches: 4. The CDR3 protein is CASSLGLAGGTSYEQYF. Here the CDR3 DNA reads TGTGCCAGTAGTCTGGGACTAGCGGGAGGGACCTCCTACGAGCAGTACTTC.

The chain links TRBV2 to TRBJ1-1; the D is unclear. CDR1 and CDR2 from the germline V gene are SNHLY and FYNNEI. V shed 4 bases and J shed 1 base, with 7 bases lying between them. The CDR3 totals 13 residues. The CDR3 region has the DNA TGTGCCAGCAGTGTGTATCCGAACACTGAAGCTTTCTTT. It specifies CASSVYPNTEAFF.

This clone was seen only once. The chain links TRBV4-1 to TRBJ2-2; 7 nucleotides line up with TRBD2. Germline V gene data show CDR1 as MGHRA and CDR2 as YSYEKL. J gave up 4 bases and V 10 bases, and 12 bases lay outside the gene matches. The CDR3 loop spans 15 amino acids. The CDR3 reads CANRTRTRGTGELFF. The CDR3 coding sequence is TGCGCCAACAGAACACGGACTAGGGGCACCGGGGAGCTGTTTTTT.

This clone was seen once. J is TRBJ2-5 and V is TRBV24-1; 14 bases map to TRBD2. V gave up 3 bases and J gave up 0 bases; unmatched junction bases: 5. Germline CDR1 reads KGHDR; CDR2 reads SFDVKD. There are 18 residues in the CDR3. The CDR3 DNA is TGTGCCACCAGTGATATCAGGACTAGCGGGGGGTACCAAGAGACCCAGTACTTC. It translates to CATSDIRTSGGYQETQYF.

This clone has just a few counts. The chain carries TRBV18 and TRBJ1-1; a weak D match, TRBD1 (5 bases). The CDR3 contains 14 residues. From germline, CDR1 is KGHSH and CDR2 LQKENI. V dropped 4 bases and J dropped 1 base, with 10 bases sitting between them. The CDR3 DNA sequence: TGTGCCAGCTCACTCGGGGGACCGAACACTGAAGCTTTCTTT. Translation: CASSLGGPNTEAFF. Based on the CDR3 plus reference TRBV18 and TRBJ1-1, the full variable domain is NAGVMQNPRHLVRRRGQEARLRCSPMKGHSHVYWYRQLPEEGLKFMVYLQKENIIDESGMPKERFSAEFPKEGPSILRIQQVVRGDSAAYFCASSLGGPNTEAFFGQGTRLTVV.

This clone has ten or more counts. The CDR3 region is CASSLGAGFRYEQYF. CDR3 nucleotides: TGTGCCAGCAGCTTGGGGGCAGGGTTTCGGTACGAGCAGTACTTC. This sequence joins TRBV11-2 and TRBJ2-7, with D possibly TRBD1 on 6 matching bases. The CDR3 loop spans 15 amino acids. The ends were cut back, 3 bases at V and 4 bases at J, with 16 bases in the middle. In germline, CDR1 is SGHAT, CDR2 FQNNGV. Complete variable domain (other parts from reference TRBV11-2 and TRBJ2-7): EAGVAQSPRYKIIEKRQSVAFWCNPISGHATLYWYQQILGQGPKLLIQFQNNGVVDDSQLPKDRFSAERLKGVDSTLKIQPAKLEDSAVYLCASSLGAGFRYEQYFGPGTRLTVT.

CDR3 amino acids: CASSNGLARMADTQYF. The CDR3 nucleotides read TGCGCCAGCAGCAACGGACTAGCGAGAATGGCAGATACGCAGTATTTT. This chain links TRBV5-1 with TRBJ2-3, with TRBD2 matching 9 bases. CDR1 is SGHRS, CDR2 YFSETQ, per germline. The CDR3 totals 16 residues. V was pared by 4 bases and J by 4 bases, with 10 bases of the junction left unmatched. The variable domain in full, completed from reference TRBV5-1 and TRBJ2-3, reads KAGVTQTPRYLIKTRGQQVTLSCSPISGHRSVSWYQQTPGQGLQFLFEYFSETQRNKGNFPGRFSGRQFSNSRSEMNVSTLELGDSALYLCASSNGLARMADTQYFGPGTRLTVL.

This rearrangement joins TRBV4-2 to TRBJ2-1; 7 nucleotides align to TRBD2. The CDR3 consists of 16 residues. Germline CDR1 LGHNA, CDR2 YNFKEQ. V shed 2 bases, J shed 10 bases, and the junction held 14 bases outside the gene matches. This CDR3 reads CASSQQTAGVLGEQFF. CDR3 sequence (DNA): TGTGCCAGCAGCCAACAGACGGCGGGAGTGCTGGGAGAGCAGTTCTTC.

The chain is built from TRBV18 and TRBJ2-7; TRBD1 matches 7 bases. There are 16 residues in the CDR3. J lost 3 bases, V lost 4 bases, and 12 bases had no gene match. Germline assignment: CDR1 KGHSH and CDR2 LQKENI. The CDR3: CASSLRDRVYHYEQYF. CDR3 coding DNA: TGTGCCAGCTCACTCCGGGACAGAGTCTACCACTACGAGCAGTACTTC.

The chain links TRBV19 to TRBJ2-6; D is perhaps TRBD2 (7 bases). CDR1 and CDR2 (germline): LNHDA, SQIVND (reference sequence). The germline V and J ends were trimmed by 4 bases and 2 bases, with 12 bases remaining between them. The CDR3 has 16 residues. CDR3 residues: CASSTTGRAGANVLTF. The DNA of the CDR3 is TGTGCCAGTAGTACTACAGGGAGGGCTGGGGCCAACGTCCTGACTTTC.